This TCR beta chain was sequenced for a study of CXCR3-negative and CXCR3-positive naive CD8 T cells. Whole-study context: Sequencing gave 140 million or so TRB reads overall, about 1.5 +/- 0.3 million per library.

The CDR3 totals 13 residues. Germline V gene lookup returns CDR1 PRHDT and CDR2 FYEKMQ (reference sequence). Remarks on this clonotype: Its antigen is unknown.

Study findings and constraints: Most assays were run on fresh PBMCs (CXCR3 expression partially decreased after cryopreservation). The study found more hydrophobic TRB CDR3s in CXCR3-positive naive cells than in CXCR3-negative naive cells.

Through 5' RACE with UMI labels, the TRB cDNA libraries were prepared. TCRdb re-analyzed the 5' RACE reads; it lists each CDR3 protein once, without DNA. This listing includes 150,000 to 160,000 distinct CDR3 sequences. Identification of naive CD8+ T cells rested on CD45RO-CCR7+CD27+CD95- status. The rearrangement joins TRBV13 to TRBJ2-5; TCRdb selects TRBD1, and the lack of DNA leaves this call unchecked. The sequenced sample consisted of naive CXCR3+ CD8+ T cells from blood. Subset meaning: CD45RO-CCR7+CD27+CD95- naive CD8+ T cells expressing CXCR3 (TNR3+). The receptor's source is a human donor in good health. Some clones in this sample may be carry-over from other donors' samples. CDR3 residues: CASSPGTEETQYF.